These T cell receptor beta chains were read from a single sample in a study of blood T cells in healthy people across ages. In TCRdb, the 5' RACE reads were re-called with MiXCR into one record per CDR3 protein. The sample includes more than 800,000 distinct CDR3 sequences, around 26% of them seen just once. The sample consisted of blood. All receptors come from a woman of 80 years or more in good health. CDR3s include the opening cysteine and the closing phenylalanine or tryptophan. A D gene is named only where the DNA matches it firmly. Size tells how often a clone was seen (once, few, many) or the class of an expanded clone, and some rows leave it out.

abundance: many
d_gene: NA
j_gene: TRBJ2-6
v_gene: TRBV6-2/TRBV6-3
CDR3nt: TGTGCCACCGGAGAGTCAGGGAGATCTGGGGCCAACGTCCTGACTTTC
CDR3aa: CATGESGRSGANVLTF

abundance: few
d_gene: TRBD2
j_gene: TRBJ2-7
v_gene: TRBV5-6
CDR3nt: TGTGCCAGCAGGATTCTAACTAGCGGGGGTCTCTACGAGCAGTACTTC
CDR3aa: CASRILTSGGLYEQYF

abundance: NA
d_gene: TRBD2
j_gene: TRBJ2-2
v_gene: TRBV28
CDR3nt: TGTGCCAGCAGTTTTCTTCCCTCTAGCGGGGGGTCGAACACCGGGGAGCTGTTTTTT
CDR3aa: CASSFLPSSGGSNTGELFF

abundance: many
d_gene: TRBD2
j_gene: TRBJ2-1
v_gene: TRBV4-2
CDR3nt: TGTGCCAGCAGCCAGCTCATACTAGCGGGGGCAGGACAGCAGTTCTTC
CDR3aa: CASSQLILAGAGQQFF

abundance: NA
d_gene: NA
j_gene: TRBJ2-3
v_gene: TRBV20-1
CDR3nt: TGCAGTGCGGAGCGGATCACAGATGCGCAGTATTTT
CDR3aa: CSAERITDAQYF

abundance: once
d_gene: NA
j_gene: TRBJ2-7
v_gene: TRBV29-1
CDR3nt: TGCAGCGTAGCCTGGGTTGGCGGAAACTACGAGCAGTACTTC
CDR3aa: CSVAWVGGNYEQYF

abundance: NA
d_gene: NA
j_gene: TRBJ2-5
v_gene: TRBV20-1
CDR3nt: TGCAGTGCTCCAGACAGGCGCCAAGAGACCCAGTACTTC
CDR3aa: CSAPDRRQETQYF

abundance: few
d_gene: NA
j_gene: TRBJ2-7
v_gene: TRBV27
CDR3nt: TGTGCCAGCACCTGGAGAGGAGGGGGCGGAAGGACTATGTACGAGCAGTACTTC
CDR3aa: CASTWRGGGGRTMYEQYF

abundance: NA
d_gene: TRBD2
j_gene: TRBJ2-2
v_gene: TRBV20-1
CDR3nt: TGCAGTGCGAGCGGGGCTATTAACACCGGGGAGCTGTTTTTT
CDR3aa: CSASGAINTGELFF

abundance: NA
d_gene: NA
j_gene: TRBJ2-3
v_gene: TRBV4-1
CDR3nt: TGCGCCAGCAGCGGCGGGACGCGCACAGATACGCAGTATTTT
CDR3aa: CASSGGTRTDTQYF

abundance: NA
d_gene: NA
j_gene: TRBJ1-5
v_gene: TRBV29-1
CDR3nt: TGCAGCGTTGCCCGGGACGGAACGAATCAGCCCCAGCATTTT
CDR3aa: CSVARDGTNQPQHF

abundance: many
d_gene: NA
j_gene: TRBJ2-3
v_gene: TRBV30
CDR3nt: TGTGCCTGGAGGGGCGGGACAGTAACAGATACGCAGTATTTT
CDR3aa: CAWRGGTVTDTQYF

abundance: NA
d_gene: TRBD2
j_gene: TRBJ2-7
v_gene: TRBV18
CDR3nt: TGTGCCAGCTCACCACCGAGCGGGAGTATACACGAGCAGTACTTC
CDR3aa: CASSPPSGSIHEQYF

abundance: many
d_gene: NA
j_gene: TRBJ2-7
v_gene: TRBV29-1
CDR3nt: TGCAGCGTTATGCCAGGTACCTACGAGCAGTACTTC
CDR3aa: CSVMPGTYEQYF

abundance: NA
d_gene: NA
j_gene: TRBJ2-7
v_gene: TRBV11-2
CDR3nt: TGTGCCAGCAGCCTCCGTCCCTCAATCAACTACGAGCAGTACTTC
CDR3aa: CASSLRPSINYEQYF

abundance: many
d_gene: NA
j_gene: TRBJ1-2
v_gene: TRBV7-9
CDR3nt: TGTGCCAGCAGCTCTTTAGGGTCTCCGGGACAACGCTATGGCTACACCTTC
CDR3aa: CASSSLGSPGQRYGYTF

abundance: NA
d_gene: TRBD2
j_gene: TRBJ2-2
v_gene: TRBV9
CDR3nt: TGTGCCAGCAGCGTAGCTTACCTAGCGGGGGGAGGCACCGGGGAGCTGTTTTTT
CDR3aa: CASSVAYLAGGGTGELFF

abundance: many
d_gene: NA
j_gene: TRBJ1-2
v_gene: TRBV29-1
CDR3nt: TGCAGCGAGGGGGGAAAGTATGGCTACACCTTC
CDR3aa: CSEGGKYGYTF

abundance: NA
d_gene: NA
j_gene: TRBJ1-6
v_gene: TRBV7-2
CDR3nt: TGTGCCAGCAGTCGGAACAGGGCTTCCTATAATTCACCCCTCCACTTT
CDR3aa: CASSRNRASYNSPLHF

abundance: NA
d_gene: NA
j_gene: TRBJ2-7
v_gene: TRBV5-1
CDR3nt: TGCGCCAGCAGCTTGGAAGGAACAACCTACGAGCAGTACTTC
CDR3aa: CASSLEGTTYEQYF

abundance: many
d_gene: NA
j_gene: TRBJ1-1
v_gene: TRBV4-3
CDR3nt: TGCGCCAGCAGCCAAGTCAGTCCCACAGGGCACACTGAAGCTTTCTTT
CDR3aa: CASSQVSPTGHTEAFF

abundance: once
d_gene: TRBD2
j_gene: TRBJ2-3
v_gene: TRBV5-1
CDR3nt: TGCGCCAGCAGCTCCGGGAGGGGGAGCGGCACAGATACGCAGTATTTT
CDR3aa: CASSSGRGSGTDTQYF

abundance: few
d_gene: NA
j_gene: TRBJ1-5
v_gene: TRBV24-1
CDR3nt: TGTGCCACCAGTGAACCGGGCAGTGAGCCCCAGCATTTT
CDR3aa: CATSEPGSEPQHF

abundance: few
d_gene: NA
j_gene: TRBJ2-1
v_gene: TRBV4-1
CDR3nt: TGCGCCAGCAGCCAAGATCGTTCGGCTAGTGGTAGGGACGATGAGCAGTTCTTC
CDR3aa: CASSQDRSASGRDDEQFF

abundance: many
d_gene: NA
j_gene: TRBJ2-7
v_gene: TRBV20-1
CDR3nt: TGCAGTGCTCCGGTACAGGGTTTACACGAGCAGTACTTC
CDR3aa: CSAPVQGLHEQYF

abundance: NA
d_gene: NA
j_gene: TRBJ1-5
v_gene: TRBV21-1
CDR3nt: TGTGCCAGCAGCAAAGTGGGCGCCAGCTGCAATCAGCCCCAGCATTTT
CDR3aa: CASSKVGASCNQPQHF

abundance: NA
d_gene: NA
j_gene: TRBJ2-3
v_gene: TRBV6-1
CDR3nt: TGTGCCCTCTCCGGCAGGGGATTTGAGTTGGATACGCAGTATTTT
CDR3aa: CALSGRGFELDTQYF

abundance: many
d_gene: TRBD1
j_gene: TRBJ1-1
v_gene: TRBV12-3/TRBV12-4
CDR3nt: TGTGCCAGCAGTTTTGGGACAGGGGACACTGAAGCTTTCTTT
CDR3aa: CASSFGTGDTEAFF

abundance: NA
d_gene: TRBD1
j_gene: TRBJ1-1
v_gene: TRBV6-5
CDR3nt: TGTGCCAGCAGTTACTCGAGGCGGACAGGGAGGAACACTGAAGCTTTCTTT
CDR3aa: CASSYSRRTGRNTEAFF

abundance: NA
d_gene: NA
j_gene: TRBJ2-2
v_gene: TRBV4-3
CDR3nt: TGCGCCAGCAGCCAAGAGGCCCCGGACGGGCCGAACACCGGGGAGCTGTTTTTT
CDR3aa: CASSQEAPDGPNTGELFF

abundance: NA
d_gene: TRBD2
j_gene: TRBJ2-5
v_gene: TRBV7-6
CDR3nt: TGTGCCAGCAGCTCCCAGGGACTAGCGGGGGGGCAAGAGACCCAGTACTTC
CDR3aa: CASSSQGLAGGQETQYF

abundance: NA
d_gene: TRBD1
j_gene: TRBJ1-5
v_gene: TRBV6-6
CDR3nt: TGTGCCAGCAGCCAGGGGGACAGAGGCCTCGGCAATCGGCCCCAGCATTTT
CDR3aa: CASSQGDRGLGNRPQHF

abundance: few
d_gene: NA
j_gene: TRBJ2-2
v_gene: TRBV7-2
CDR3nt: TGTGCCAGCAGCTTAGTCGGGGGCGCGAACACCGGGGAGCTGTTTTTT
CDR3aa: CASSLVGGANTGELFF

abundance: few
d_gene: NA
j_gene: TRBJ2-3
v_gene: TRBV10-3
CDR3nt: TGTGCCATCAAGGGCAGTTTTAGCACAGATACGCAGTATTTT
CDR3aa: CAIKGSFSTDTQYF

abundance: NA
d_gene: NA
j_gene: TRBJ2-1
v_gene: TRBV5-1
CDR3nt: TGCGCCAGCATCCCCTGGCAGCCCTCTGCCCATGAGCAGTTTTTC
CDR3aa: CASIPWQPSAHEQFF

abundance: NA
d_gene: TRBD2
j_gene: TRBJ2-1
v_gene: TRBV15
CDR3nt: TGTGCCACCAGCATGTGGACTAGCGGAAACAATGGGCAGTTCTTC
CDR3aa: CATSMWTSGNNGQFF

abundance: few
d_gene: TRBD1
j_gene: TRBJ1-1
v_gene: TRBV9
CDR3nt: TGTGCCAGCAGCAGCCGTAGTGGGCTGGGACAGTTCAACTACTACACTGAAGCTTTCTTT
CDR3aa: CASSSRSGLGQFNYYTEAFF

abundance: few
d_gene: NA
j_gene: TRBJ1-5
v_gene: TRBV25-1
CDR3nt: TGTGCCAGCAGCCGGGGGGGGGTTGGCAATCAGCCCCAGCATTTT
CDR3aa: CASSRGGVGNQPQHF

abundance: few
d_gene: TRBD1
j_gene: TRBJ2-7
v_gene: TRBV3-1
CDR3nt: TGTGCCAGCAACCAGAACCCGGGACAGGGGGTTTACGAGCAGTACTTC
CDR3aa: CASNQNPGQGVYEQYF

abundance: many
d_gene: NA
j_gene: TRBJ2-5
v_gene: TRBV6-2/TRBV6-3
CDR3nt: TGTGCCAGCAGTTACGCCTATGAGACCCAGTACTTC
CDR3aa: CASSYAYETQYF

abundance: many
d_gene: NA
j_gene: TRBJ2-5
v_gene: TRBV4-1
CDR3nt: TGCGCCAGCAGCCAAGAGGACCAAGTGGCGACCCAGTACTTC
CDR3aa: CASSQEDQVATQYF

abundance: NA
d_gene: NA
j_gene: TRBJ2-1
v_gene: TRBV5-4
CDR3nt: TGTGCCAGCAGTCTAGCGAGTACCGCAAGCTCCTACAATGAGCAGTTCTTC
CDR3aa: CASSLASTASSYNEQFF

abundance: NA
d_gene: TRBD2
j_gene: TRBJ2-1
v_gene: TRBV5-1
CDR3nt: TGCGCCAGCAGCTGGGGGGGTTACCAAGAGACCCAGTTCTTC
CDR3aa: CASSWGGYQETQFF

abundance: few
d_gene: NA
j_gene: TRBJ2-1
v_gene: TRBV9
CDR3nt: TGTGCCAGCAGCGCAGTTGGGCAGATCTCCTACAATGAGCAGTTCTTC
CDR3aa: CASSAVGQISYNEQFF

abundance: many
d_gene: NA
j_gene: TRBJ2-7
v_gene: TRBV10-3
CDR3nt: TGTGCCATCAGTGAAACAGGGACGGGGCACGAGCAGTACTTC
CDR3aa: CAISETGTGHEQYF

abundance: many
d_gene: NA
j_gene: TRBJ1-6
v_gene: TRBV12-3/TRBV12-4
CDR3nt: TGTGCCAGCAGTTTGGGAGGGACGCAGAGTCATTCACCCCTCCACTTT
CDR3aa: CASSLGGTQSHSPLHF

abundance: few
d_gene: TRBD1
j_gene: TRBJ1-6
v_gene: TRBV12-3/TRBV12-4
CDR3nt: TGTGCCAGCAGGGCAGGACAGGGGTATAATTCACCCCTCCACTTT
CDR3aa: CASRAGQGYNSPLHF

abundance: NA
d_gene: TRBD2
j_gene: TRBJ2-3
v_gene: TRBV12-3/TRBV12-4
CDR3nt: TGTGCCAGCAGCTCGTTCGGGGGGAGCACAGATACGCAGTATTTT
CDR3aa: CASSSFGGSTDTQYF